Listed below are T cell receptor beta chains from one sample, sequenced in a study of CD8+CD57+ T cells in acquired aplastic anemia. TCRdb itself ran the reads through MiXCR, one entry per CDR3 protein. Of more than 150,000 distinct CDR3 sequences detected, less than 50% appear once; the ten largest clones hold about 2%. Material for sequencing was sorted CD4+, CD8+, or CD8+CD57+ T cells (not recorded which) from PBMCs. The origin of the receptors is a human donor with aplastic anemia. Both conserved end residues are part of each CDR3. Each record gives: J gene, clone size, D gene, V gene, CDR3 protein, CDR3 DNA. A D gene is named only where the DNA matches it firmly. Expanded clones are given a class, and other clones once, few, many or no size at all.

j_gene: TRBJ1-6; abundance: many; d_gene: TRBD1; v_gene: TRBV4-3; CDR3aa: CASSQTGAGGRSPLHF; CDR3nt: TGCGCCAGCAGCCAGACAGGGGCAGGGGGCCGTTCACCCCTCCACTTT
j_gene: TRBJ2-1; abundance: many; d_gene: -; v_gene: TRBV5-1; CDR3aa: CASSQGHLSYNEQFF; CDR3nt: TGCGCCAGCAGCCAAGGACACCTATCCTACAATGAGCAGTTCTTC
j_gene: TRBJ1-3; abundance: many; d_gene: TRBD1; v_gene: TRBV5-1; CDR3aa: CASSLEGQGNGNTIYF; CDR3nt: TGCGCCAGCAGCTTGGAGGGACAGGGTAACGGAAACACCATATATTTT
j_gene: TRBJ1-5; abundance: few; d_gene: TRBD1; v_gene: TRBV10-3; CDR3aa: CAISMDREYQPQHF; CDR3nt: TGTGCCATCAGTATGGACAGGGAATATCAGCCCCAGCATTTT
j_gene: TRBJ1-6; abundance: -; d_gene: -; v_gene: TRBV2; CDR3aa: CASSSMSGNSPLHF; CDR3nt: TGTGCCAGCAGCTCCATGAGCGGTAATTCACCCCTCCACTTT
j_gene: TRBJ2-1; abundance: -; d_gene: -; v_gene: TRBV3-1; CDR3aa: CASSQEGRDIYNEQFF; CDR3nt: TGTGCCAGCAGCCAAGAGGGGCGGGATATATACAATGAGCAGTTCTTC
j_gene: TRBJ2-6; abundance: many; d_gene: -; v_gene: TRBV6-1; CDR3aa: CASGRSSGANVLTF; CDR3nt: TGTGCCAGCGGAAGGTCATCTGGGGCCAACGTCCTGACTTTC
j_gene: TRBJ1-1; abundance: -; d_gene: -; v_gene: TRBV20-1; CDR3aa: CSANKAREEAFF; CDR3nt: TGCAGTGCAAATAAGGCTAGGGAAGAAGCTTTCTTT
j_gene: TRBJ2-2; abundance: -; d_gene: TRBD1; v_gene: TRBV11-3; CDR3aa: CASSSGGSRELFF; CDR3nt: TGTGCCAGCAGCTCAGGGGGTTCCAGGGAGCTGTTTTTT
j_gene: TRBJ2-7; abundance: -; d_gene: -; v_gene: TRBV2; CDR3aa: CASSEADRYEQYF; CDR3nt: TGTGCCAGCAGTGAGGCAGATCGCTACGAGCAGTACTTC
j_gene: TRBJ2-6; abundance: many; d_gene: -; v_gene: TRBV5-4; CDR3aa: CASSSLSPGGANVLTF; CDR3nt: TGTGCCAGCAGCTCTCTTTCCCCCGGGGGGGCCAACGTCCTGACTTTC
j_gene: TRBJ1-2; abundance: -; d_gene: -; v_gene: TRBV20-1; CDR3aa: CSALFRGTTF; CDR3nt: TGCAGTGCTCTTTTCAGGGGAACCACCTTC
j_gene: TRBJ1-2; abundance: many; d_gene: -; v_gene: TRBV24-1; CDR3aa: CATSDPRTAYGYTF; CDR3nt: TGTGCCACCAGTGATCCCAGGACAGCCTATGGCTACACCTTC
j_gene: TRBJ1-3; abundance: many; d_gene: TRBD1; v_gene: TRBV5-1; CDR3aa: CASSLGQGDSGNTIYF; CDR3nt: TGCGCCAGCAGCTTGGGACAGGGGGACTCTGGAAACACCATATATTTT
j_gene: TRBJ2-7; abundance: -; d_gene: TRBD1; v_gene: TRBV15; CDR3aa: CATSRDQGAREQYF; CDR3nt: TGTGCCACCAGCAGAGATCAGGGGGCGCGTGAGCAGTACTTC
j_gene: TRBJ2-5; abundance: -; d_gene: -; v_gene: TRBV7-9; CDR3aa: CASRGRSETQYF; CDR3nt: TGTGCCAGCAGGGGCAGGTCGGAGACCCAGTACTTC
j_gene: TRBJ2-7; abundance: -; d_gene: TRBD1; v_gene: TRBV24-1; CDR3aa: CATSAGTGSGEQYF; CDR3nt: TGTGCCACCAGCGCGGGGACAGGGTCGGGCGAGCAGTACTTC
j_gene: TRBJ1-5; abundance: many; d_gene: TRBD1; v_gene: TRBV20-1; CDR3aa: CSVSQGVGQPQHF; CDR3nt: TGCAGTGTAAGCCAGGGGGTTGGTCAGCCCCAGCATTTT
j_gene: TRBJ2-1; abundance: -; d_gene: -; v_gene: TRBV18; CDR3aa: CASSLDGVNEQFF; CDR3nt: TGTGCCAGCTCCCTCGACGGTGTCAATGAGCAGTTCTTC
j_gene: TRBJ1-3; abundance: -; d_gene: -; v_gene: TRBV15; CDR3aa: CATSSQQGIVTTIYF; CDR3nt: TGTGCCACCAGCAGCCAACAGGGTATTGTAACCACCATATATTTT
j_gene: TRBJ1-4; abundance: many; d_gene: -; v_gene: TRBV19; CDR3aa: CASTRGTNEKLFF; CDR3nt: TGTGCCAGTACGCGAGGTACTAATGAAAAACTGTTTTTT
j_gene: TRBJ2-5; abundance: -; d_gene: -; v_gene: TRBV5-1; CDR3aa: CASSHGTQYF; CDR3nt: TGCGCCAGCAGCCACGGGACCCAGTACTTC
j_gene: TRBJ2-1; abundance: -; d_gene: -; v_gene: TRBV19; CDR3aa: CASSIGPTHPREQFF; CDR3nt: TGTGCCAGTAGTATAGGTCCGACTCACCCTCGGGAGCAGTTCTTC
j_gene: TRBJ2-2; abundance: -; d_gene: TRBD1; v_gene: TRBV18; CDR3aa: CTSSPGEGGYTGELFF; CDR3nt: TGTACCAGCTCACCAGGCGAAGGGGGCTACACCGGGGAGCTGTTTTTT
j_gene: TRBJ2-5; abundance: many; d_gene: TRBD1; v_gene: TRBV11-2; CDR3aa: CASSTQQGWRQETQYF; CDR3nt: TGTGCCAGCAGCACCCAACAGGGGTGGAGGCAAGAGACCCAGTACTTC
j_gene: TRBJ2-7; abundance: few; d_gene: -; v_gene: TRBV7-8; CDR3aa: CASSLHQGSSYEQYF; CDR3nt: TGTGCCAGCAGCTTACACCAGGGCAGCTCCTACGAGCAGTACTTC
j_gene: TRBJ1-6; abundance: -; d_gene: TRBD1; v_gene: TRBV2; CDR3aa: CASRGDRGTSPLHF; CDR3nt: TGTGCCAGCAGGGGGGACAGGGGTACTTCACCCCTCCACTTT
j_gene: TRBJ1-6; abundance: -; d_gene: -; v_gene: TRBV12-3/TRBV12-4; CDR3aa: CASSLVAEAPLHF; CDR3nt: TGTGCCAGCAGTTTAGTAGCCGAGGCACCCCTCCACTTT
j_gene: TRBJ2-3; abundance: -; d_gene: -; v_gene: TRBV10-3; CDR3aa: CAISEKGTDTQYF; CDR3nt: TGTGCCATCAGTGAGAAAGGGACAGATACGCAGTATTTT
j_gene: TRBJ1-6; abundance: -; d_gene: -; v_gene: TRBV19; CDR3aa: CASSEGDGINSPLHF; CDR3nt: TGTGCCAGTAGTGAGGGGGACGGTATTAATTCACCCCTCCACTTT
j_gene: TRBJ1-3; abundance: -; d_gene: TRBD1; v_gene: TRBV25-1; CDR3aa: CASSELPGQGNSGNTIYF; CDR3nt: TGTGCCAGCAGTGAGTTACCGGGACAGGGGAACTCTGGAAACACCATATATTTT
j_gene: TRBJ1-1; abundance: many; d_gene: TRBD1; v_gene: TRBV5-1; CDR3aa: CASRREQGMNTEAFF; CDR3nt: TGCGCCAGCCGTAGAGAACAGGGGATGAACACTGAAGCTTTCTTT
j_gene: TRBJ2-3; abundance: few; d_gene: -; v_gene: TRBV7-9; CDR3aa: CASSSHTDTQYF; CDR3nt: TGTGCCAGCAGCTCCCACACAGATACGCAGTATTTT
j_gene: TRBJ2-1; abundance: many; d_gene: TRBD2; v_gene: TRBV19; CDR3aa: CASSTSGRYNEQFF; CDR3nt: TGTGCCAGTAGTACTAGCGGGCGCTACAATGAGCAGTTCTTC
j_gene: TRBJ1-3; abundance: many; d_gene: -; v_gene: TRBV7-8; CDR3aa: CASSNPWGSSGNTIYF; CDR3nt: TGTGCCAGCAGCAACCCGTGGGGTAGCTCTGGAAACACCATATATTTT
j_gene: TRBJ1-1; abundance: -; d_gene: -; v_gene: TRBV10-3; CDR3aa: CAARAHGRITNTEASF; CDR3nt: TGTGCCGCCAGGGCCCATGGACGGATAACGAACACTGAAGCTTCCTTT